Shown below are 5 T cell receptor beta chains from a single sample sequenced in a study of CD8 T cells in Susac syndrome. Reverse transcription of roughly 0.45 to 1 ug RNA was carried out with random hexamers. TCRdb itself ran the immunoSEQ multiplex PCR reads through MiXCR, one entry per CDR3 protein. The data show about 130,000 distinct CDR3 sequences, under 95% seen once. Sequenced input: CD8+ T cells from PBMCs. All receptors derive from a human donor with multiple sclerosis.

The chain couples TRBV5-1 to TRBJ1-1; possibly TRBD1 for D (6 bases). Per the germline V gene, CDR1 is SGHRS and CDR2 is YFSETQ. CDR3 length: 15 amino acids. Trimming took 4 bases from V and 10 from J, leaving 23 bases between them. The CDR3 region is CASSLWTETGRGAFF. CDR3 DNA sequence: TGCGCCAGCAGCCTTTGGACAGAAACCGGCCGCGGAGCTTTCTTT. The variable domain in full, with the rest retrieved from reference TRBV5-1 and TRBJ1-1, is KAGVTQTPRYLIKTRGQQVTLSCSPISGHRSVSWYQQTPGQGLQFLFEYFSETQRNKGNFPGRFSGRQFSNSRSEMNVSTLELGDSALYLCASSLWTETGRGAFFGQGTRLTVV.

The CDR3 spells CASSLFTEAFF. In DNA, the CDR3 is TGTGCCAGCAGCCTCTTCACTGAAGCTTTCTTT. The chain uses TRBV7-9 and TRBJ1-1, with unresolved D. The CDR3 runs 11 residues. Per the germline V gene, CDR1 is SEHNR and CDR2 is FQNEAQ (reference sequence). V lost 5 bases, J lost 4 bases, and 5 bases lay in between. The full variable domain, with the rest looked up from reference TRBV7-9 and TRBJ1-1, is DTGVSQNPRHKITKRGQNVTFRCDPISEHNRLYWYRQTLGQGPEFLTYFQNEAQLEKSRLLSDRFSAERPKGSFSTLEIQRTEQGDSAMYLCASSLFTEAFFGQGTRLTVV.

The V gene is TRBV12-3 or TRBV12-4, the J gene TRBJ1-2; D is ambiguous. The CDR3 spans 15 residues. V was cut by 7 bases and J by 4 bases, with 19 bases left in between. DNA for the CDR3: TGTGCCAGCAATCAAGACGGGTCGCTAGGCTATGGCTACACCTTC. It specifies CASNQDGSLGYGYTF.

The chain uses TRBV5-1 and TRBJ2-1, with 7 bases matching TRBD2. The CDR3 totals 11 residues. CDR1 and CDR2 (germline): SGHRS, YFSETQ. V lost 5 bases, J lost 10 bases, and 3 bases stayed unmatched. The CDR3 loop is CASRSGREQFF. Here the CDR3 DNA reads TGCGCCAGCAGGTCCGGGAGGGAGCAGTTCTTC.

This chain links TRBV5-6 with TRBJ1-1; D uncertain. V lost 7 bases to trimming and J lost 11 bases, with 15 bases between them. Germline assignment: CDR1 SGHDT and CDR2 YYEEEE. This CDR3 spans 11 amino acids. CDR3 DNA sequence: TGTGCCAGCGGCCCGGGCAATGGGGCTTTCTTT. Translation: CASGPGNGAFF.